A selection of T cell receptor beta chains follows, all from one sample in a study of T cell responses to AZD1222 COVID-19 vaccine. Clones were sequenced by immunoSEQ multiplex PCR, and TCRdb holds only the in-frame ones, with some missing. The profile shows 190,000 or so clones, 90% to 95% of them singletons. Sequencing was performed on peripheral blood, taken 28 days after the second AZD1222 dose. These receptors originate from an adult who received the AZD1222 COVID-19 vaccine. Each CDR3 is given with its conserved first and last residue. The D gene is left open where the match is weak. Rows may omit the clone size; those that give it use once, few, many or a size class.

v_gene: TRBV28; len: 15; abundance: once; j_gene: TRBJ1-2; d_gene: TRBD1; CDR3aa: CASSTRQGILLGYTF; CDR3nt: TGTGCCAGCAGTACCCGACAGGGGATCCTGCTTGGCTACACCTTC
v_gene: TRBV6-2/TRBV6-3; len: 16; abundance: NA; j_gene: TRBJ2-1; d_gene: TRBD2; CDR3aa: CASSLHPRAGDNEQFF; CDR3nt: TGTGCCAGCAGCCTACATCCTAGAGCGGGGGACAATGAGCAGTTCTTC
v_gene: TRBV18; len: 16; abundance: NA; j_gene: TRBJ1-1; d_gene: TRBD1; CDR3aa: CASSPRAGGASTEAFF; CDR3nt: TGTGCCAGCTCACCACGGGCAGGGGGCGCATCCACTGAAGCTTTCTTT
v_gene: TRBV7-2; len: 16; abundance: once; j_gene: TRBJ2-1; d_gene: NA; CDR3aa: CASSPFRGLSYNEQFF; CDR3nt: TGTGCCAGCAGCCCTTTTAGGGGACTTTCCTACAATGAGCAGTTCTTC
v_gene: TRBV3-1/TRBV3-2; len: 13; abundance: few; j_gene: TRBJ2-3; d_gene: NA; CDR3aa: CASSARGTDTQYF; CDR3nt: TGTGCCAGCAGTGCACGGGGCACAGATACGCAGTATTTT
v_gene: TRBV6-5; len: 14; abundance: few; j_gene: TRBJ1-5; d_gene: NA; CDR3aa: CASSYQGGNQPQHF; CDR3nt: TGTGCCAGCAGTTACCAGGGTGGCAATCAGCCCCAGCATTTT
v_gene: TRBV7-3; len: 13; abundance: NA; j_gene: TRBJ2-1; d_gene: NA; CDR3aa: CASSVGHPNEQFF; CDR3nt: TGTGCCAGCAGTGTGGGCCATCCCAATGAGCAGTTCTTC
v_gene: TRBV29-1; len: 14; abundance: NA; j_gene: TRBJ2-1; d_gene: TRBD2; CDR3aa: CSVGGGKGYNEQFF; CDR3nt: TGCAGCGTTGGGGGAGGGAAGGGGTACAATGAGCAGTTCTTC
v_gene: TRBV6-2/TRBV6-3; len: 15; abundance: NA; j_gene: TRBJ1-5; d_gene: NA; CDR3aa: CASSKGLAPNQPQHF; CDR3nt: TGTGCCAGCAGCAAGGGCCTGGCCCCCAATCAGCCCCAGCATTTT
v_gene: TRBV10-2; len: 17; abundance: NA; j_gene: TRBJ2-2; d_gene: TRBD2; CDR3aa: CASRPVSGGSNTGELFF; CDR3nt: TGCGCCAGCAGACCCGTCTCTGGCGGGAGTAACACCGGGGAGCTGTTTTTT
v_gene: TRBV7-8; len: 16; abundance: once; j_gene: TRBJ1-5; d_gene: TRBD1; CDR3aa: CASSADRADSNQPQHF; CDR3nt: TGTGCCAGCAGCGCCGACAGGGCAGATAGCAATCAGCCCCAGCATTTT
v_gene: TRBV2; len: 11; abundance: NA; j_gene: TRBJ1-1; d_gene: NA; CDR3aa: CASTPWVDAFF; CDR3nt: TGTGCCAGCACCCCTTGGGTAGATGCTTTCTTT
v_gene: TRBV3-1/TRBV3-2; len: 15; abundance: NA; j_gene: TRBJ2-7; d_gene: NA; CDR3aa: CASSQDAGSYYEQYF; CDR3nt: TGTGCCAGCAGCCAAGATGCCGGAAGCTATTACGAGCAGTACTTC
v_gene: TRBV7-8; len: 15; abundance: NA; j_gene: TRBJ1-1; d_gene: NA; CDR3aa: CASSLDGLLNTEAFF; CDR3nt: TGTGCCAGCAGCTTAGATGGGCTATTGAACACTGAAGCTTTCTTT
v_gene: TRBV6-4; len: 13; abundance: NA; j_gene: TRBJ2-2; d_gene: NA; CDR3aa: CASSAGTPGELFF; CDR3nt: TGTGCCAGCAGTGCAGGGACACCCGGGGAGCTGTTTTTT
v_gene: TRBV6-5; len: 14; abundance: once; j_gene: TRBJ2-7; d_gene: NA; CDR3aa: CASSYRDIAYEQYF; CDR3nt: TGTGCCAGCAGTTACCGGGACATAGCCTACGAGCAGTACTTC
v_gene: TRBV2; len: 15; abundance: NA; j_gene: TRBJ2-1; d_gene: NA; CDR3aa: CAGSLDIGGYNEQFF; CDR3nt: TGTGCCGGATCTTTGGACATAGGGGGCTACAATGAGCAGTTCTTC
v_gene: TRBV30; len: 17; abundance: NA; j_gene: TRBJ2-4; d_gene: NA; CDR3aa: CAWDSRGYPIAKNIQYF; CDR3nt: TGTGCCTGGGACTCTCGAGGGTACCCCATAGCCAAAAACATTCAGTACTTC
v_gene: TRBV5-8; len: 13; abundance: NA; j_gene: TRBJ2-1; d_gene: TRBD1; CDR3aa: CAGDRGPYNEQFF; CDR3nt: TGTGCAGGGGACAGGGGTCCCTACAATGAGCAGTTCTTC
v_gene: TRBV28; len: 17; abundance: NA; j_gene: TRBJ2-1; d_gene: TRBD2; CDR3aa: CASSSPRGREADNEQFF; CDR3nt: TGTGCCAGCAGTTCCCCTCGGGGGAGGGAGGCGGACAATGAGCAGTTCTTC
v_gene: TRBV7-9; len: 12; abundance: once; j_gene: TRBJ2-7; d_gene: NA; CDR3aa: CASRKDVHEQYF; CDR3nt: TGTGCCAGCAGGAAGGATGTCCACGAGCAGTACTTC
v_gene: TRBV6-2/TRBV6-3; len: 12; abundance: NA; j_gene: TRBJ1-1; d_gene: NA; CDR3aa: CASSHRDTEAFF; CDR3nt: TGTGCCAGCAGTCATCGGGACACTGAAGCTTTCTTT
v_gene: TRBV5-1; len: 13; abundance: once; j_gene: TRBJ2-3; d_gene: TRBD2; CDR3aa: CASSLSGVDTQYF; CDR3nt: TGCGCCAGCAGCTTGAGCGGGGTAGATACGCAGTATTTT
v_gene: TRBV10-3; len: 14; abundance: NA; j_gene: TRBJ2-2; d_gene: NA; CDR3aa: CAIRSGGVFGELFF; CDR3nt: TGTGCCATCAGGTCTGGCGGGGTTTTCGGGGAGCTGTTTTTT
v_gene: TRBV7-2; len: 15; abundance: NA; j_gene: TRBJ1-1; d_gene: NA; CDR3aa: CASSLVTGKWAEAFF; CDR3nt: TGTGCCAGCAGCTTAGTTACCGGAAAATGGGCTGAAGCTTTCTTT
v_gene: TRBV5-1; len: 18; abundance: NA; j_gene: TRBJ2-7; d_gene: TRBD1; CDR3aa: CASSLPGGVRSGSYEQYF; CDR3nt: TGCGCCAGCAGCTTGCCAGGGGGCGTCCGAAGCGGATCCTACGAGCAGTACTTC
v_gene: TRBV7-9; len: 13; abundance: NA; j_gene: TRBJ2-5; d_gene: NA; CDR3aa: CASSRTHQETQYF; CDR3nt: TGTGCCAGCAGCCGGACACACCAAGAGACCCAGTACTTC
v_gene: TRBV9; len: 13; abundance: NA; j_gene: TRBJ2-5; d_gene: NA; CDR3aa: CASSVRPAETQYF; CDR3nt: TGTGCCAGCAGCGTACGTCCCGCAGAGACCCAGTACTTC
v_gene: TRBV28; len: 17; abundance: once; j_gene: TRBJ2-7; d_gene: TRBD2; CDR3aa: CASSSFYSGRALYEQYF; CDR3nt: TGTGCCAGCAGTTCCTTTTACAGCGGGAGGGCTCTCTACGAGCAGTACTTC
v_gene: TRBV25-1; len: 15; abundance: NA; j_gene: TRBJ2-3; d_gene: NA; CDR3aa: CASSLVTTMGDTQYF; CDR3nt: TGTGCCAGCAGTCTGGTGACAACCATGGGAGATACGCAGTATTTT
v_gene: TRBV3-1/TRBV3-2; len: 16; abundance: NA; j_gene: TRBJ1-3; d_gene: NA; CDR3aa: CASSQESASSGNTIYF; CDR3nt: TGTGCCAGCAGCCAAGAATCGGCGTCCTCTGGAAACACCATATATTTT
v_gene: TRBV5-1; len: 16; abundance: NA; j_gene: TRBJ1-5; d_gene: NA; CDR3aa: CASSLGGLGSNQPQHF; CDR3nt: TGCGCCAGCAGCTTGGGAGGCTTAGGGAGCAATCAGCCCCAGCATTTT